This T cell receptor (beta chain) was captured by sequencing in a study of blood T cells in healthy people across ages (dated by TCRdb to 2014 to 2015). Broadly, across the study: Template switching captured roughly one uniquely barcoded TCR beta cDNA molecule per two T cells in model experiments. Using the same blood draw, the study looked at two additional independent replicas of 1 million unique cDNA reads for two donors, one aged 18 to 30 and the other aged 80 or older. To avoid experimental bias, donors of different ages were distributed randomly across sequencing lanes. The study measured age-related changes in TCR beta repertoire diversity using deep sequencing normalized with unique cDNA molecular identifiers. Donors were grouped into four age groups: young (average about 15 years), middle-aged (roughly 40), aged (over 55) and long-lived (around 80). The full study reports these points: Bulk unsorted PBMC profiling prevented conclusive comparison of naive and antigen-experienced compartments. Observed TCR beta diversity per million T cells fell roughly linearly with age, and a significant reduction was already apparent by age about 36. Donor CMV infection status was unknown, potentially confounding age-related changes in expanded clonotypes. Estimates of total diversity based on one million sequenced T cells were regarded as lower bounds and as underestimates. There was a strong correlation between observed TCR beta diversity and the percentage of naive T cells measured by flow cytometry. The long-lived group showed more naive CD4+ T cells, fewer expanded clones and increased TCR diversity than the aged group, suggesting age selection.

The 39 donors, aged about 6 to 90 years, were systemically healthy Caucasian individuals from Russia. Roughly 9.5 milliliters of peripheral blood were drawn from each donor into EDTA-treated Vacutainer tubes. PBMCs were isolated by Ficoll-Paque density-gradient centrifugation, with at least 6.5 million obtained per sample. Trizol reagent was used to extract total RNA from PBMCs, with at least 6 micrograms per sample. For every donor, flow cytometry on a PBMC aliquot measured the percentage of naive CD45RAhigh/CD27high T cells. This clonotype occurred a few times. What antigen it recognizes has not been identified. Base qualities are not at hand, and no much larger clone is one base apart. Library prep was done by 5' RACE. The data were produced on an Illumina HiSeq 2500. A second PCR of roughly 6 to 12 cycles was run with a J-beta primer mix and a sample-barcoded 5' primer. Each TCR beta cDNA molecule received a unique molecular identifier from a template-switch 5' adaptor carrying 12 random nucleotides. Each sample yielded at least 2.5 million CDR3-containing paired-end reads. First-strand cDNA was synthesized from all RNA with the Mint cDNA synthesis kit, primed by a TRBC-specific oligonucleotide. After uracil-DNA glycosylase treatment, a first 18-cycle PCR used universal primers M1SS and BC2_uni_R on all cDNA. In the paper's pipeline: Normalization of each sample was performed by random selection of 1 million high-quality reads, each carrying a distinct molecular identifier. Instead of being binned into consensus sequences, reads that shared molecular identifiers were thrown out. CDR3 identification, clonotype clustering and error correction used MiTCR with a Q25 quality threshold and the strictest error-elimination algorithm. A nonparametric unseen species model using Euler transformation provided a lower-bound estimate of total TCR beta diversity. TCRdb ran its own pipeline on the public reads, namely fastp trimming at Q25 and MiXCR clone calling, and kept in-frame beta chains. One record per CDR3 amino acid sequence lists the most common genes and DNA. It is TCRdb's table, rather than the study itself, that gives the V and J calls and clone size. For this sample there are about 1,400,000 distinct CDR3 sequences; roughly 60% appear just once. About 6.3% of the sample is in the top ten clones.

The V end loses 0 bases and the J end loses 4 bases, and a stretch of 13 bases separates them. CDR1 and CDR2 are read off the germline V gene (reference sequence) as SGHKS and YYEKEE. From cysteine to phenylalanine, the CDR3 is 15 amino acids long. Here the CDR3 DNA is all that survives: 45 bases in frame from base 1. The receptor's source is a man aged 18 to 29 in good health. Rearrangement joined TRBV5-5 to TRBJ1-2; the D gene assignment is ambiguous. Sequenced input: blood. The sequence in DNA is TGTGCCAGCAGCTTGGAGTCTGGGCATTTCTATGGCTACACCTTC. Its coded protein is CASSLESGHFYGYTF.